The present T cell receptor beta chain was sequenced within a study of identical twins. Study results and limitations: Within monozygotic twins, out-of-frame TCR alpha sharing was underestimated by the models. Out-of-frame alpha sequences common to twins exhibited an excess of low generation probability. Memory repertoires showed no such pattern, whereas abundant cord blood beta clonotypes carried fewer insertions.

A template switching step contributed a universal primer site, while unique molecular identifiers were present in the cDNA. One entry per CDR3 protein results from TCRdb running MiXCR on the 5' RACE reads. Among 1.5 million to 2 million distinct CDR3 sequences, about 32% were seen once, and the ten largest hold about 0.27%. Details on this clonotype: The antigen is not known.

The CDR3 spans 15 residues. The germline CDR1 and CDR2 sequences are LGHNA and YNFKEQ. The V end lost 1 base, the J end lost 7 bases, and 17 bases lay between the germline ends. The chain combines TRBV4-2 with TRBJ2-7; D is ambiguous. Sequenced: cord blood. This TCR came from a newborn girl in good health. CDR3 loop: CASSQARSLNNEQYF. CDR3 DNA sequence: TGTGCCAGCAGCCAAGCGAGGTCCTTAAACAATGAGCAGTACTTC.